A single sample gave rise to the 22 T cell receptor beta chains below, sequenced in a study of OX40 agonist ivuxolimab in advanced cancers. Repertoires were generated with immunoSEQ multiplex PCR, while TCRdb's copy carries only in-frame clones and drops some. Counted here are roughly 30,000 clones, around nine tenths occurring once; the ten biggest clones make up less than 10%. The specimen comprised CD4+ or CD8+ T cells sorted from blood, sampled in a trial of the OX40 agonist ivuxolimab. The receptors derive from an adult with an advanced solid tumor such as melanoma, head and neck, liver or kidney cancer.

This chain links TRBV19 with TRBJ1-2, with 9 bases identical to TRBD1. V trimming: 6 bases; J trimming: 8 bases; junction bases outside the gene matches: 10. The V gene's germline CDR1 is LNHDA and CDR2 SQIVND (reference sequence). The CDR3 has 14 residues. The CDR3 DNA reads as TGTGCCAGTAGCCGGGACAGGGAGTTTCAGGGCTACACCTTC. Its protein is CASSRDREFQGYTF. Together with reference TRBV19 and TRBJ1-2, the CDR3 gives the full variable domain: DGGITQSPKYLFRKEGQNVTLSCEQNLNHDAMYWYRQDPGQGLRLIYYSQIVNDFQKGDIAEGYSVSREKKESFPLTVTSAQKNPTAFYLCASSRDREFQGYTFGSGTRLTVV.

This chain connects TRBV7-9 to TRBJ1-2, with unresolved D. CDR3 size: 13 residues. Germline loops: CDR1 SEHNR, CDR2 FQNEAQ (reference sequence). The ends were cut back, 6 bases at V and 3 bases at J, with 11 bases in the middle. The CDR3 loop is CASSREQDYGYTF. In DNA, the CDR3 is TGTGCCAGCAGTCGAGAGCAGGACTATGGCTACACCTTC.

The rearrangement links TRBV5-5 to TRBJ2-1; 8 nucleotides match TRBD2. In germline, CDR1 is SGHKS, CDR2 YYEKEE (reference sequence). After removal of 1 base from V and 7 bases from J, the junction contained 1 base not matched to a gene. CDR3 length equals 13 residues. CDR3 amino acids: CASSLREGNEQFF. CDR3 DNA sequence: TGTGCCAGCAGCTTGCGGGAGGGTAATGAGCAGTTCTTC.

The V and J genes are TRBV29-1 and TRBJ1-2; D possibly corresponds to TRBD1 (5 bases). The V end lost 2 bases, the J end lost 6 bases, and 16 bases lay between the germline ends. The CDR3 spans 14 residues. Germline assignment: CDR1 SQVTM and CDR2 ANQGSEA. CDR3 residues: CSVESGGGVNGYTF. The CDR3 DNA follows: TGCAGCGTTGAAAGTGGGGGTGGGGTGAATGGCTACACCTTC.

V is TRBV29-1 and J is TRBJ1-3, with a possible D match to TRBD1 (5 bases). Looked up from germline, CDR1 is SQVTM and CDR2 is ANQGSEA. Trimming pared 1 base from V and 0 bases from J, leaving 19 bases between. The CDR3 has 18 residues. CDR3 bases: TGCAGCGTTGAAGTTTGGGGTCAGTGGGGGTCCTCTGGAAACACCATATATTTT. Protein sequence: CSVEVWGQWGSSGNTIYF.

The chain recombines TRBV11-2 with TRBJ1-2; D uncertain. CDR3 length: 15 residues. Germline V CDR1 and CDR2: SGHAT, FQNNGV. Trimming cost V 3 bases and J 4 bases, with 15 bases left between them. The CDR3 here is CASSFGRNVPYGYTF. The CDR3 DNA reads TGTGCCAGCAGCTTCGGCAGGAACGTCCCCTATGGCTACACCTTC.

In DNA form, the CDR3 reads TGTGCCAGCAGCTTATTAGGCACCAACACCGGGGAGCTGTTTTTT. Translated, it gives CASSLLGTNTGELFF. The gene calls are TRBV7-2 and TRBJ2-2; no firm D call. Germline CDR1 SGHTA, CDR2 FQGNSA. The CDR3 is 15 amino acids. V lost 2 bases, J lost 2 bases, and 9 bases lay in between.

The chain employs TRBV25-1 and TRBJ2-5, with a possible D match to TRBD1 (5 bases). The germline V gene has CDR1 MGHDK and CDR2 SYGVNS. Trimming removed 8 bases at V and 1 base at J, with 11 bases between. The CDR3 consists of 13 residues. The DNA for the CDR3 is TGTGCCAGCGGGCAGGGTGGCCAAGAGACCCAGTACTTC. It codes for CASGQGGQETQYF. The full variable domain, rest sourced from reference TRBV25-1 and TRBJ2-5, is EADIYQTPRYLVIGTGKKITLECSQTMGHDKMYWYQQDPGMELHLIHYSYGVNSTEKGDLSSESTVSRIRTEHFPLTLESARPSHTSQYLCASGQGGQETQYFGPGTRLLVL.

The chain recombines TRBV4-1 with TRBJ1-1, with TRBD1 matching 10 bases. V lost 4 bases to trimming and J lost 6 bases; unmatched junction nucleotides: 8. The CDR3 spans 15 residues. Germline CDR1 MGHRA, CDR2 YSYEKL. The CDR3 DNA reads as TGCGCCAGCAGCCCTATGACAGGGGGCGCCGCTGAAGCTTTCTTT. Translating gives CASSPMTGGAAEAFF.

The rearrangement links TRBV5-4 to TRBJ2-7; D might be TRBD1 or TRBD2, each matching 5 bases. The ends were cut back, 0 bases at V and 6 bases at J, with 16 bases in the middle. Looked up from germline, CDR1 is SGHNT and CDR2 is YYREEE (reference sequence). CDR3 length: 15 amino acids. In DNA, the CDR3 is TGTGCCAGCAGCTTGGGAGGGGCCTCTAGCTTCGAGCAGTACTTC. Its protein is CASSLGGASSFEQYF.

The chain joins TRBV27 to TRBJ2-1; TRBD1 or TRBD2 may be the D gene (5 bases each). Trimming stripped 1 base from V and 5 bases from J, with 6 bases between. Germline V CDR1 and CDR2: MNHEY, SMNVEV (reference sequence). This CDR3 spans 13 amino acids. CDR3 in amino acids: CASSLLGDNEQFF. The CDR3, as DNA: TGTGCCAGCAGTTTATTGGGGGACAATGAGCAGTTCTTC.

CDR3: CASSQEGMGTEAFF. CDR3 nucleotides: TGCGCCAGCAGCCAAGAGGGAATGGGCACTGAAGCTTTCTTT. The V gene is TRBV4-1, the J gene TRBJ1-1; D remains unclear. Trimming shortened V by 0 bases and J by 4 bases, and 9 bases separated the two germline ends. This CDR3 region has 14 residues. Germline V lookup: CDR1 MGHRA, CDR2 YSYEKL.

This chain uses TRBV29-1 with TRBJ1-4; D not certain. V lost 8 bases and J lost 2, with 6 bases in between. Germline V CDR1 and CDR2: SQVTM, ANQGSEA. The CDR3 covers 11 residues. The CDR3 DNA is TGCAGCTATAGGACTAATGAAAAACTGTTTTTT. Translation gives CSYRTNEKLFF. The entire variable domain, with the rest obtained from reference TRBV29-1 and TRBJ1-4, is as follows: SAVISQKPSRDICQRGTSLTIQCQVDSQVTMMFWYRQQPGQSLTLIATANQGSEATYESGFVIDKFPISRPNLTFSTLTVSNMSPEDSSIYLCSYRTNEKLFFGSGTQLSVL.

The chain links TRBV5-4 to TRBJ2-3; 7 bases map to TRBD2. V lost 2 bases, J lost 4 bases, and 4 bases stayed unmatched. The CDR3 consists of 14 residues. Germline CDR1 and CDR2: SGHNT and YYREEE (reference sequence). The CDR3 DNA follows: TGTGCCAGCAGCTTCAAACTAGCGCCAGATACGCAGTATTTT. Protein: CASSFKLAPDTQYF.

The genes are TRBV30 and TRBJ1-1, with 7 bases aligning to TRBD1. The CDR3 has 14 residues. Germline V gene sequence: CDR1 GTSNPN, CDR2 SVGIG (reference sequence). J was trimmed by 0 bases and V by 4 bases; bases with no gene match: 5. The CDR3 sequence: CAWNPGQVNTEAFF. Here the CDR3 DNA reads TGTGCCTGGAATCCTGGACAGGTGAACACTGAAGCTTTCTTT.

This clone was seen a handful of times. Other DNA sequences from this sample encode an identical CDR3 as well. The V and J genes are TRBV19 and TRBJ2-7, with 7 bases identical to TRBD2. Germline V CDR1 and CDR2: LNHDA, SQIVND (reference sequence). After removal of 1 base from V and 5 bases from J, the junction contained 2 bases not matched to a gene. CDR3 length equals 13 residues. The CDR3 reads CASSIASGDEQYF. CDR3 DNA: TGTGCCAGTAGTATAGCGAGCGGGGACGAGCAGTACTTC.

The CDR3 is CASSLGTGLQGRPQHF. The CDR3 nucleotides are TGTGCCAGCAGCTTAGGGACAGGCCTTCAGGGTCGGCCCCAGCATTTT. The chain carries TRBV7-9 and TRBJ1-5; 7 bases map to TRBD1. The CDR3 consists of 16 residues. With 1 base clipped from V and 9 bases from J, the junction kept 12 bases outside the gene matches. Germline loops: CDR1 SEHNR, CDR2 FQNEAQ (reference sequence).

V gene TRBV9 combines with J gene TRBJ2-7; the match to TRBD2 covers 14 bases. Germline V gene data show CDR1 as SGDLS and CDR2 as YYNGEE. The trim removed 2 bases at V and 5 bases at J, leaving 3 bases unmatched. This CDR3 has 15 amino acids. Here the CDR3 reads CASSVGTSGSNEQYF. CDR3 DNA sequence: TGTGCCAGCAGCGTGGGGACTAGCGGGAGCAACGAGCAGTACTTC. Complete variable domain (other parts from reference TRBV9 and TRBJ2-7): DSGVTQTPKHLITATGQRVTLRCSPRSGDLSVYWYQQSLDQGLQFLIQYYNGEERAKGNILERFSAQQFPDLHSELNLSSLELGDSALYFCASSVGTSGSNEQYFGPGTRLTVT.

The V gene is TRBV9, the J gene TRBJ2-1; 7 bases map to TRBD2. This CDR3 is built from 17 residues. Germline CDR1 is SGDLS and CDR2 is YYNGEE. Trimming took 0 bases from V and 2 from J; bases not matched to a gene: 8. CDR3 bases: TGTGCCAGCAGCGTAGGGGAGGGCGGGAGCCCCTACAATGAGCAGTTCTTC. This translates into CASSVGEGGSPYNEQFF.

V and J are TRBV4-1 and TRBJ1-5, with 9 bases identical to TRBD1. This CDR3 has 15 residues. Germline CDR1 is MGHRA and CDR2 is YSYEKL. V shed 1 base and J 2 bases; nucleotides not matched to a gene: 0. CDR3 bases: TGCGCCAGCAGCCAAGGGACAGGGGGCAATCAGCCCCAGCATTTT. Its translation is CASSQGTGGNQPQHF.

The chain couples TRBV10-2 to TRBJ2-3; 7 nucleotides match TRBD2. With 6 bases clipped from V and 4 bases from J, the junction kept 4 bases outside the gene matches. The CDR3 is 13 amino acids. Germline loops: CDR1 WSHSY, CDR2 SAAADI. The DNA for the CDR3 is TGCGCCAGCAGCAGACTAGCTCCAGATACGCAGTATTTT. Protein: CASSRLAPDTQYF.

The V call is TRBV21-1, the J call TRBJ2-2; the table calls TRBD2, which could not be checked here. TRBV21-1 is noted as a pseudogene. The CDR3 contains 13 residues. The CDR3 protein is CASSKAETGELFF. The CDR3 DNA reads as TGTGCCAGCAGCAAAGCGGAGACCGGGGAGCTGTTTTTT.